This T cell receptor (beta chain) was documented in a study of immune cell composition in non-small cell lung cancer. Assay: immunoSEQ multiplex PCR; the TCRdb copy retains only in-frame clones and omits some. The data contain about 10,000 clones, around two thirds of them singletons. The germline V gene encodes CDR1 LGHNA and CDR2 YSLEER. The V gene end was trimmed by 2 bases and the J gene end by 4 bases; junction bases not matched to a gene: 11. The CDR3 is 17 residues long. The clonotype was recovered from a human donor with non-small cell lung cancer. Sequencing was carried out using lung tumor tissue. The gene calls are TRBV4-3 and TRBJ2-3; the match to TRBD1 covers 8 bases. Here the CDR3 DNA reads TGCGCCAGCAGCCAAATACAGGGGGTGGGTCGTGCAGATACGCAGTATTTT. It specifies CASSQIQGVGRADTQYF.